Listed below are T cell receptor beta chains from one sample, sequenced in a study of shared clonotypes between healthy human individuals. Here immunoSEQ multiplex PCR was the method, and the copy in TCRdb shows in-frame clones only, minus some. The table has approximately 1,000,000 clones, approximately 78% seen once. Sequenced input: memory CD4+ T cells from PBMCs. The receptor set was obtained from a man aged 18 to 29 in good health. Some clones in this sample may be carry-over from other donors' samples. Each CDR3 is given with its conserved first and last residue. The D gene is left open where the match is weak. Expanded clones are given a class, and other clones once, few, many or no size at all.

CDR3 DNA: TGCGCCAGCAGCTTGACCGCTCCAGATACGCAGTATTTT; CDR3 protein: CASSLTAPDTQYF; clone size: .; D gene: .; V gene: TRBV5-1; J gene: TRBJ2-3
CDR3 DNA: TGTGCCAGCAGTCATCAAGGGGGCGGCACCGGGGAGCTGTTTTTT; CDR3 protein: CASSHQGGGTGELFF; clone size: .; D gene: TRBD1; V gene: TRBV6-5; J gene: TRBJ2-2
CDR3 DNA: TGTGCCAGCAGCTTAAACGGGAGGGCATCAGATACGCAGTATTTT; CDR3 protein: CASSLNGRASDTQYF; clone size: .; D gene: TRBD2; V gene: TRBV7-3; J gene: TRBJ2-3
CDR3 DNA: TGTGCCAGCAGTTCAACAGGGGGGACCTACGAGCAGTACTTC; CDR3 protein: CASSSTGGTYEQYF; clone size: .; D gene: TRBD1; V gene: TRBV6-5; J gene: TRBJ2-7
CDR3 DNA: TGTGCCAGCAGCTTAGCCCAGGCGGTCGACATTCAGTACTTC; CDR3 protein: CASSLAQAVDIQYF; clone size: once; D gene: .; V gene: TRBV11-2; J gene: TRBJ2-4
CDR3 DNA: TGCGCCAGCGGTTCGGGGGGTCAGCCCCAGCATTTT; CDR3 protein: CASGSGGQPQHF; clone size: .; D gene: .; V gene: TRBV10-2; J gene: TRBJ1-5
CDR3 DNA: TGTGCCAGCAGCTTAGCTACAGGGGTTAATGAAAAACTGTTTTTT; CDR3 protein: CASSLATGVNEKLFF; clone size: .; D gene: TRBD1; V gene: TRBV7-3; J gene: TRBJ1-4
CDR3 DNA: TGTGCCACCAGCAGAGTAAATCAGCCCCAGCATTTT; CDR3 protein: CATSRVNQPQHF; clone size: .; D gene: .; V gene: TRBV15; J gene: TRBJ1-5
CDR3 DNA: TGTGCCAGCAGCCAAGATATCACAGCTGGGGCCAACGTCCTGACTTTC; CDR3 protein: CASSQDITAGANVLTF; clone size: .; D gene: .; V gene: TRBV14; J gene: TRBJ2-6
CDR3 DNA: TGTGCCAGCAGCTTAGGGGACAGCTACTACGAGCAGTACTTC; CDR3 protein: CASSLGDSYYEQYF; clone size: .; D gene: TRBD1; V gene: TRBV11-2; J gene: TRBJ2-7
CDR3 DNA: TGTGCCAGCAGTCCACCTAGCCCGGGACAGGGGGGCGCTGGCTACACCTTC; CDR3 protein: CASSPPSPGQGGAGYTF; clone size: .; D gene: TRBD1; V gene: TRBV28; J gene: TRBJ1-2
CDR3 DNA: TGCAGTGCTAGGGGCTACAATGAGCAGTTCTTC; CDR3 protein: CSARGYNEQFF; clone size: .; D gene: .; V gene: TRBV20-1; J gene: TRBJ2-1
CDR3 DNA: TGTGCCAGCAGTGTGGTCAGGGGGGGCTATGGCTACACCTTC; CDR3 protein: CASSVVRGGYGYTF; clone size: .; D gene: TRBD1; V gene: TRBV2; J gene: TRBJ1-2
CDR3 DNA: TGTGCCTGGAGTGGGACTAGCGGGAGGGCCTCCTACGAGCAGTACTTC; CDR3 protein: CAWSGTSGRASYEQYF; clone size: few; D gene: TRBD2; V gene: TRBV30; J gene: TRBJ2-7
CDR3 DNA: TGTGCCAGCAGTCTGCCCCAGACGGTTGGGTATTTT; CDR3 protein: CASSLPQTVGYF; clone size: .; D gene: .; V gene: TRBV6-1; J gene: TRBJ2-3
CDR3 DNA: TGTGCCAGCAGCTTAGCGTTCCCCGGGACAGGAGATCAGCCCCAGCATTTT; CDR3 protein: CASSLAFPGTGDQPQHF; clone size: .; D gene: TRBD1; V gene: TRBV7-9; J gene: TRBJ1-5
CDR3 DNA: TGTGCCAGCAGCGAGACAGGGATTAGCACAGATACGCAGTATTTT; CDR3 protein: CASSETGISTDTQYF; clone size: .; D gene: TRBD1; V gene: TRBV27; J gene: TRBJ2-3
CDR3 DNA: TGTGCCAGCAGATCCCCGGACAGGGCCCAAGAGACCCAGTACTTC; CDR3 protein: CASRSPDRAQETQYF; clone size: .; D gene: TRBD1; V gene: TRBV6-1; J gene: TRBJ2-5
CDR3 DNA: TGTGCCAGCAGCCGAGACAGGAAAGAGACCCAGTACTTC; CDR3 protein: CASSRDRKETQYF; clone size: .; D gene: .; V gene: TRBV5-8; J gene: TRBJ2-5
CDR3 DNA: TGTGCCAGCAGCTTAGCCCTAGCGGGAGGCTACACAGATACGCAGTATTTT; CDR3 protein: CASSLALAGGYTDTQYF; clone size: .; D gene: TRBD2; V gene: TRBV11-3; J gene: TRBJ2-3
CDR3 DNA: TGCAGTGCACCTCGAAGTGGCGAGCAGTACTTC; CDR3 protein: CSAPRSGEQYF; clone size: .; D gene: .; V gene: TRBV20-1; J gene: TRBJ2-7
CDR3 DNA: TGTGCCAGCGGCTTGGGCAGGGGAGCCTACGAGCAGTACTTC; CDR3 protein: CASGLGRGAYEQYF; clone size: .; D gene: .; V gene: TRBV5-4; J gene: TRBJ2-7
CDR3 DNA: TGTGCCAGCAGCTTCGGACAGAGGGGAGAGACCCAGTACTTC; CDR3 protein: CASSFGQRGETQYF; clone size: .; D gene: .; V gene: TRBV7-2; J gene: TRBJ2-5
CDR3 DNA: TGTGCCAGCAGCTTAGTGGCTTACAATGAGCAGTTCTTC; CDR3 protein: CASSLVAYNEQFF; clone size: .; D gene: .; V gene: TRBV7-2; J gene: TRBJ2-1
CDR3 DNA: TGCGCCAGCAGCCAAAAGTACGGACAGGGCACAGATACGCAGTATTTT; CDR3 protein: CASSQKYGQGTDTQYF; clone size: .; D gene: TRBD1; V gene: TRBV4-1; J gene: TRBJ2-3
CDR3 DNA: TGCGCCAGCAGCTTGGGACAGTGGAATGAAAAACTGTTTTTT; CDR3 protein: CASSLGQWNEKLFF; clone size: .; D gene: .; V gene: TRBV5-1; J gene: TRBJ1-4
CDR3 DNA: TGTGCCAGTAAGACTAGCGGGGCCATCGGGAATGAGCAGTTCTTC; CDR3 protein: CASKTSGAIGNEQFF; clone size: .; D gene: TRBD2; V gene: TRBV19; J gene: TRBJ2-1
CDR3 DNA: TGTGCCAGCAGTTCTCCCGGGACAGGGGGCAATGAGCAGTTCTTC; CDR3 protein: CASSSPGTGGNEQFF; clone size: many; D gene: TRBD1; V gene: TRBV25-1; J gene: TRBJ2-1
CDR3 DNA: TGTGCCAGCAGCTTAACGGGGTACTCTGAAGCTTTCTTT; CDR3 protein: CASSLTGYSEAFF; clone size: .; D gene: .; V gene: TRBV7-2; J gene: TRBJ1-1
CDR3 DNA: TGTGCCAGCAGTTTTCTGGCCAGGGCCGGCAACACCGGGGAGCTGTTTTTT; CDR3 protein: CASSFLARAGNTGELFF; clone size: .; D gene: .; V gene: TRBV27; J gene: TRBJ2-2